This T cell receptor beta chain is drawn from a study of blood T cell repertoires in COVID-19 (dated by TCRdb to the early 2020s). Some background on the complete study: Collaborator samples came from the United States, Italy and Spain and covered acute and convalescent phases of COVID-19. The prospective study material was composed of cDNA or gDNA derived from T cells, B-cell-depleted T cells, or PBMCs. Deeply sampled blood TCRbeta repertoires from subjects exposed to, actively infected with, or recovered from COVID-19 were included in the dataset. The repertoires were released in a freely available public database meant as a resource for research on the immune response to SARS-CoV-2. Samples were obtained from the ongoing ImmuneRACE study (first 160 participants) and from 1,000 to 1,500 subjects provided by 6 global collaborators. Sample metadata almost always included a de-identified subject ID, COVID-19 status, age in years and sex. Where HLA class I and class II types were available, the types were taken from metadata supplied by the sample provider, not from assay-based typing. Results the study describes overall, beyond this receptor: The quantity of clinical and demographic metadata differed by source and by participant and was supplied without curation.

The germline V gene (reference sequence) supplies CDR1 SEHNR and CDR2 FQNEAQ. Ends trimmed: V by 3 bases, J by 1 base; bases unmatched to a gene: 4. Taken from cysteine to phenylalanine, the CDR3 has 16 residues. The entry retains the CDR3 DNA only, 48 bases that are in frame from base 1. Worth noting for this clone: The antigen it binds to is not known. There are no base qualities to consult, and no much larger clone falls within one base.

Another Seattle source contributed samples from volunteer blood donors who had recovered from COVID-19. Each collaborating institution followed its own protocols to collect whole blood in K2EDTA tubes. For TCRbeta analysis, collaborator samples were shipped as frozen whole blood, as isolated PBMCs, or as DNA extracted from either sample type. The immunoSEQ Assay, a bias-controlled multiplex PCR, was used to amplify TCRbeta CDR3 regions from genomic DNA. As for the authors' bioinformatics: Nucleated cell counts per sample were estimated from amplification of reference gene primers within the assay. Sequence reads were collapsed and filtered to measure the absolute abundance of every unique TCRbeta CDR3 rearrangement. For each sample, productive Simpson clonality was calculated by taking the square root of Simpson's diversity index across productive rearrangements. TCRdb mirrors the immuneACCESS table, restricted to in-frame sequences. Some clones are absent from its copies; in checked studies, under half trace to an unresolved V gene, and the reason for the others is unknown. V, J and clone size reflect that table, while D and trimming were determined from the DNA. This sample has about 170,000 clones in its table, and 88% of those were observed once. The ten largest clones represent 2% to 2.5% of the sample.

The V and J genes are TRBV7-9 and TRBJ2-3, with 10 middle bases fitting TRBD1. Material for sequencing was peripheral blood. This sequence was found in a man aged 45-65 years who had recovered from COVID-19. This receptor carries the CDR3 CASSFGGQGGTDTQYF. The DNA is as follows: TGTGCCAGCAGCTTTGGTGGACAGGGGGGCACAGATACGCAGTATTTT.